The 7 T cell receptor beta chains below come from one sample, sequenced in a study of blood T cell repertoires in COVID-19 (TCRdb year 2020). Library generation was performed with the immunoSEQ multiplex PCR assay. This is the immuneACCESS table as TCRdb keeps it, with only in-frame sequences that have V and J called. A part of the clones is gone; compared with another copy, unresolved V genes explain less than half, and the rest is unexplained. Within this sample are about 180,000 clones, with just over 85% of them counted one time only. Roughly 10% of the sample is held by the ten biggest clonotypes. Sequenced: PBMCs or T cells enriched from blood (not recorded which). The receptors were gathered from a woman under 30 who had recovered from COVID-19.

This chain uses TRBV28 with TRBJ2-7, with 7 positions matching TRBD1. The CDR3 consists of 15 residues. In germline, CDR1 is MDHEN, CDR2 SYDVKM. V gave up 7 bases and J gave up 0 bases; unmatched junction bases: 9. The CDR3 reads CASKIGDSNSYEQYF. CDR3 in DNA: TGTGCCAGCAAGATCGGGGACAGTAACTCCTACGAGCAGTACTTC.

The gene calls are TRBV2 and TRBJ1-5, with TRBD1 matching over 8 bases. Germline CDR1 is SNHLY and CDR2 is FYNNEI. V shed 5 bases and J 6 bases; nucleotides not matched to a gene: 9. The CDR3 covers 15 residues. The CDR3 nucleotides are TGTGCCAGCAGTCCTCCGGGACAGGAAGGTCAGCCCCAGCATTTT. Amino acid sequence: CASSPPGQEGQPQHF.

The chain employs TRBV5-8 and TRBJ1-4; D is uncertain. Trimming stripped 5 bases from V and 8 bases from J, with 22 bases between. CDR3 length equals 16 residues. Germline assignment: CDR1 SGHTS and CDR2 YDEGEE. The CDR3, as DNA: TGTGCCAGCAGACTTTGGCCCGGCGGGGAAGAGGAAAAACTGTTTTTT. Encoded protein: CASRLWPGGEEEKLFF.

This chain links TRBV3-1 (or the pseudogene TRBV3-2) with TRBJ2-2, with D possibly matching TRBD2 (6 bases). The CDR3 sequence is 17 residues long. Germline lookup yields CDR1 LGHDT and CDR2 YNNKEL (reference sequence). Trimming cost V 4 bases and J 2 bases, with 17 bases left between them. Here the CDR3 DNA reads TGTGCCAGCAGCCGCCGCGAGGGGACTGGAAACACCGGGGAGCTGTTTTTT. This codes for CASSRREGTGNTGELFF.

The gene calls are TRBV29-1 and TRBJ1-2, with TRBD1 identical over 7 bases. V dropped 6 bases and J dropped 4; count of bases not matched to a gene: 17. Germline V gene data show CDR1 as SQVTM and CDR2 as ANQGSEA. The length of the CDR3 is 16 residues. As DNA, the CDR3 is TGCAGCGTGCCCAACCCAGGGGGGTTCCCTCCCTATGGCTACACCTTC. Its protein product is CSVPNPGGFPPYGYTF. Full variable domain (remainder filled in from reference TRBV29-1 and TRBJ1-2): SAVISQKPSRDICQRGTSLTIQCQVDSQVTMMFWYRQQPGQSLTLIATANQGSEATYESGFVIDKFPISRPNLTFSTLTVSNMSPEDSSIYLCSVPNPGGFPPYGYTFGSGTRLTVV.

The genes are TRBV28 and TRBJ2-1; 11 bases agree with TRBD2. With 2 bases clipped from V and 0 bases from J, the junction kept 6 bases outside the gene matches. This CDR3 is built from 18 residues. The V gene's germline CDR1 is MDHEN and CDR2 SYDVKM. CDR3 sequence: CASSLLAGGLTSYNEQFF. Written as DNA, the CDR3 is TGTGCCAGCAGTTTACTAGCGGGGGGCCTTACCTCCTACAATGAGCAGTTCTTC.

The chain carries TRBV28 and TRBJ2-3; D possibly corresponds to TRBD2 (6 bases). This CDR3 has 14 residues. CDR1 MDHEN and CDR2 SYDVKM come from the germline V gene. With 6 bases removed from V and 0 bases from J, the gap between germline ends came to 10 bases. DNA of the CDR3: TGTGCCAGCAGCCGGGACTCCAGCACAGATACGCAGTATTTT. It specifies CASSRDSSTDTQYF.